The 18 T cell receptor beta chains listed next were all sequenced from one sample in a study of T cells in localized non-small cell lung cancer. The data were produced by immunoSEQ multiplex PCR, yet TCRdb's version contains in-frame clones alone and is incomplete. Of approximately 6,000 clones listed, around 25% are singletons. The material sequenced was lung tumor tissue, taken before any cancer treatment. The receptors here all came from a female donor older than 55 with stage I lung adenocarcinoma.

This chain joins TRBV7-7 and TRBJ2-2; D gene uncertain. CDR3 size: 14 residues. V gave up 5 bases and J gave up 3 bases, with 10 bases separating them. Germline lookup yields CDR1 SSHAT and CDR2 FNYEAQ (reference sequence). CDR3 bases: TGTGCCAGCAGCCTCAATCCCGACACCGGGGAGCTGTTTTTT. Protein product: CASSLNPDTGELFF.

This clone was observed a handful of times. The CDR3 coding sequence is TGTGCCAGCAGCACCTCGGGGGGGGGCTCCACAGATACGCAGTATTTT. Protein product: CASSTSGGGSTDTQYF. V gene TRBV28 combines with J gene TRBJ2-3; 8 bases are shared with TRBD2. Trimming took 6 bases from V and 2 from J; bases not matched to a gene: 10. Germline-derived CDR1 and CDR2 are MDHEN and SYDVKM. The length of the CDR3 is 16 residues.

The chain employs TRBV7-2 and TRBJ1-1, with 9 bases fitting TRBD1. The V segment lost 5 bases and the J segment 4 bases; nucleotides outside the gene matches: 2. Germline V lookup: CDR1 SGHTA, CDR2 FQGNSA. There are 13 residues in the CDR3. The CDR3 coding sequence is TGTGCCAGCAGCCCGACAGGGGGCACTGAAGCTTTCTTT. It specifies CASSPTGGTEAFF.

This clone was seen a few times. The genes are TRBV28 and TRBJ1-1, with D unclear. The CDR3 has 15 residues. V shed 5 bases and J shed 1 base, with 14 bases lying between them. The germline V gene has CDR1 MDHEN and CDR2 SYDVKM. The CDR3 loop reads CASSPYVQSNTEAFF. The CDR3 nucleotides are TGTGCCAGCAGTCCCTATGTGCAGTCGAACACTGAAGCTTTCTTT.

This chain uses TRBV1 with TRBJ2-1; the listed D gene, TRBD1, was not tested against the DNA. TRBV1 is termed a pseudogene. The CDR3 is 15 amino acids. The CDR3 loop is CASSQGTGARNEQFF. The CDR3 nucleotides read TGCGCCAGCAGCCAAGGGACAGGGGCAAGGAATGAGCAGTTCTTC.

CDR3 region: CAWSSPQRGNQPQHF. CDR3 in DNA: TGTGCCTGGAGCTCACCCCAACGGGGCAATCAGCCCCAGCATTTT. This sequence joins TRBV30 and TRBJ1-5; D gene uncertain. The CDR3 totals 15 residues. CDR1 and CDR2 from the germline V gene are GTSNPN and SVGIG (reference sequence). Trimming cost V 3 bases and J 2 bases, with 14 bases left between them. Complete variable domain (other parts from reference TRBV30 and TRBJ1-5): SQTIHQWPATLVQPVGSPLSLECTVEGTSNPNLYWYRQAAGRGLQLLFYSVGIGQISSEVPQNLSASRPQDRQFILSSKKLLLSDSGFYLCAWSSPQRGNQPQHFGDGTRLSIL.

The chain uses TRBV28 and TRBJ1-1; D might be TRBD1 (6 bases). Germline lookup yields CDR1 MDHEN and CDR2 SYDVKM. The CDR3 contains 17 residues. V lost 3 bases, J lost 0 bases, and 17 bases lay in between. CDR3 sequence: CASSLGRGLSMNTEAFF. DNA of the CDR3: TGTGCCAGCAGTTTGGGCAGGGGTCTATCCATGAACACTGAAGCTTTCTTT.

The chain links TRBV11-3 to TRBJ2-3; 12 bases agree with TRBD2. V lost 3 bases and J lost 5; bases outside the gene matches: 6. The CDR3 covers 16 residues. Germline CDR1 is SGHNT and CDR2 is YENEEA. The chain's CDR3 is CASSLAGLAGKDTQYF. The CDR3 DNA reads as TGTGCCAGCAGCTTGGCCGGACTAGCGGGAAAAGATACGCAGTATTTT.

The sample holds a few counts of this clone. The chain links TRBV30 to TRBJ1-2, with D perhaps matching TRBD1 (6 bases). In germline, CDR1 is GTSNPN, CDR2 SVGIG (reference sequence). Trimming took off 3 bases at V and 8 bases at J, with 13 bases between the two ends. The CDR3 totals 12 residues. The CDR3 reads CAWSSGARGYTF. CDR3 nucleotide sequence: TGTGCCTGGAGCTCAGGGGCGCGAGGCTACACCTTC. Using reference TRBV30 and TRBJ1-2 for the parts outside the CDR3, the full variable domain is SQTIHQWPATLVQPVGSPLSLECTVEGTSNPNLYWYRQAAGRGLQLLFYSVGIGQISSEVPQNLSASRPQDRQFILSSKKLLLSDSGFYLCAWSSGARGYTFGSGTRLTVV.

V gene TRBV6-8 combines with J gene TRBJ2-3; no reliable D call. Between the trimmed V and J ends, which lost 0 bases and 1 base, there was a span of 5 bases. Looked up from germline, CDR1 is MNHGY and CDR2 is SAAAGT. This CDR3 is 14 amino acids long. As DNA, the CDR3 is TGTGCCAGCAGTTACTCTATGGGCACAGATACGCAGTATTTT. Amino acid sequence: CASSYSMGTDTQYF.

This clone has only a few counts. This rearrangement joins TRBV29-1 to TRBJ2-3; D might be TRBD1 (6 bases). There are 14 residues in the CDR3. Germline V gene sequence: CDR1 SQVTM, CDR2 ANQGSEA. V lost 4 bases, J lost 3 bases, and 14 bases lay in between. Written as DNA, the CDR3 is TGCAGCGTTGTTGGGACATCCGATACAGATACGCAGTATTTT. This gives the protein CSVVGTSDTDTQYF.

This clone is classed as medium-sized. V gene TRBV9 combines with J gene TRBJ1-1, with D unresolved. Germline V gives CDR1 SGDLS, CDR2 YYNGEE. The ends were cut back, 9 bases at V and 6 bases at J, with 18 bases in the middle. The CDR3 totals 13 residues. CDR3 in DNA: TGTGCCACCGTACCTTGGATAGAATCTGAAGCTTTCTTT. Residues: CATVPWIESEAFF. The complete variable domain, with remaining parts taken from reference TRBV9 and TRBJ1-1, reads DSGVTQTPKHLITATGQRVTLRCSPRSGDLSVYWYQQSLDQGLQFLIQYYNGEERAKGNILERFSAQQFPDLHSELNLSSLELGDSALYFCATVPWIESEAFFGQGTRLTVV.

This clone was recorded a few times. This chain connects TRBV7-2 to TRBJ2-1; D may be TRBD2 (5 bases). The CDR3 is 13 residues long. CDR1 SGHTA and CDR2 FQGNSA come from the germline V gene. The V end was cut by 9 bases, the J end by 8 bases, with 17 bases between. The CDR3 region has the DNA TGTGCCAGTCCTCCCCGGGCGGGCTATGAGCAGTTCTTC. Translating it yields CASPPRAGYEQFF.

This clone occurred once. This sequence joins TRBV25-1 and TRBJ2-1; D unclear. Looked up from germline, CDR1 is MGHDK and CDR2 is SYGVNS. V was trimmed by 6 bases and J by 3 bases, leaving 18 bases between them. The CDR3 totals 16 residues. The CDR3 here is CASRPGLKTGYNEQFF. The CDR3 DNA is TGTGCCAGCAGACCGGGTCTAAAAACGGGCTACAATGAGCAGTTCTTC.

This clone was seen only a few times. V and J are TRBV6-8 and TRBJ1-4, with 8 bases matching TRBD1. The junction had 9 bases not matched to a gene; V was cut back by 5 bases and J by 7 bases. CDR1 and CDR2 from the germline V gene are MNHGY and SAAAGT. The CDR3 is made up of 15 amino acids. The CDR3 loop reads CASSPIDRGGEKLFF. Here the CDR3 DNA reads TGTGCCAGCAGTCCGATCGACAGGGGTGGTGAAAAACTGTTTTTT.

The rearrangement links TRBV19 to TRBJ1-2; D perhaps matches TRBD1 (5 bases). The CDR3 is made up of 15 amino acids. V gave up 7 bases and J gave up 8 bases, with 23 bases separating them. Germline CDR1 is LNHDA and CDR2 is SQIVND (reference sequence). CDR3 in DNA: TGTGCCAGTAAATTCGGGGCAGGGCTTTTGCGGGGCTACACCTTC. Translation: CASKFGAGLLRGYTF.

The V and J genes are TRBV29-1 and TRBJ2-7, with 7 nucleotides matching TRBD2. The CDR3 has 14 amino acids. Germline CDR1 and CDR2: SQVTM and ANQGSEA. Trimming at V came to 3 bases and at J to 4 bases, leaving 9 bases not matched to a gene. DNA for the CDR3: TGCAGCGTTGACAGAGCGGGAAGTCCTTACGAGCAGTACTTC. It is translated as CSVDRAGSPYEQYF.

This clone has just a few counts. This rearrangement joins TRBV6-8 to TRBJ2-1; D is possibly TRBD2 (5 bases). The germline CDR1 and CDR2 sequences are MNHGY and SAAAGT. CDR3 size: 15 residues. Trimming cost V 0 bases and J 10 bases, with 16 bases left between them. CDR3 residues: CASSYSADLADEQFF. Here the CDR3 DNA reads TGTGCCAGCAGTTACTCGGCAGACCTAGCCGACGAGCAGTTCTTC.